This T cell receptor beta chain was profiled in a study of blood T cell repertoires in COVID-19. Individuals drawn from about two dozen US areas were roughly 18 to 100 years old. Self-reported history from a screening survey and questionnaire set each donor's cohort. Two negative PCRs, clearance, or symptom resolution had been documented for recovered Cohort 3 donors. Assay: immunoSEQ multiplex PCR; the TCRdb copy retains only in-frame clones and omits some. The table has 150,000 to 250,000 clones, 87% seen once. Sequencing was performed on PBMCs or T cells enriched from blood (not recorded which). The clonotype originates from a woman aged 25 to 39 who had recovered from COVID-19.

The DNA of the CDR3 is TGTGCCAGCAGTTACGGCGGGAGGCTTGAGCAGTTCTTC. Amino acid sequence: CASSYGGRLEQFF. The chain couples TRBV6-2 or TRBV6-3 to TRBJ2-1; 8 nucleotides agree with TRBD2. The ends lost 2 bases at V and 9 bases at J; junction bases unmatched: 3. The length of the CDR3 is 13 residues. Per the germline V gene, CDR1 is MNHEY and CDR2 is SVGEGT.